This T cell receptor (beta chain) came from a study of blood T cell repertoires in COVID-19. The wider study: Researchers got acute and convalescent COVID-19 samples from the United States, Italy and Spain.

Per the germline V gene, CDR1 is SQVTM and CDR2 is ANQGSEA. J gave up 10 bases and V 5 bases, and 12 bases lay outside the gene matches. The CDR3 runs 14 residues. Per the authors' pipeline: Using reference gene primer amplification, nucleated cell counts were estimated. TCRdb's copy holds only in-frame clones and misses some; the assay was immunoSEQ multiplex PCR. That table supplies the V and J calls and clone size; D and trimming were determined from the DNA. Of 80,000 to 95,000 clones in the sample, about 70% are singletons; the top ten hold less than 20%. The chain employs TRBV29-1 and TRBJ1-5; 9 bases fit TRBD1. The clonotype was recovered from a woman aged 80 or older with active or convalescent COVID-19. Sequencing used peripheral blood. The CDR3 protein is CSVSDRGEMGPQHF. Here the CDR3 DNA reads TGCAGCGTTAGTGACAGGGGGGAAATGGGACCCCAGCATTTT. The full variable domain, completed using reference TRBV29-1 and TRBJ1-5, is SAVISQKPSRDICQRGTSLTIQCQVDSQVTMMFWYRQQPGQSLTLIATANQGSEATYESGFVIDKFPISRPNLTFSTLTVSNMSPEDSSIYLCSVSDRGEMGPQHFGDGTRLSIL.